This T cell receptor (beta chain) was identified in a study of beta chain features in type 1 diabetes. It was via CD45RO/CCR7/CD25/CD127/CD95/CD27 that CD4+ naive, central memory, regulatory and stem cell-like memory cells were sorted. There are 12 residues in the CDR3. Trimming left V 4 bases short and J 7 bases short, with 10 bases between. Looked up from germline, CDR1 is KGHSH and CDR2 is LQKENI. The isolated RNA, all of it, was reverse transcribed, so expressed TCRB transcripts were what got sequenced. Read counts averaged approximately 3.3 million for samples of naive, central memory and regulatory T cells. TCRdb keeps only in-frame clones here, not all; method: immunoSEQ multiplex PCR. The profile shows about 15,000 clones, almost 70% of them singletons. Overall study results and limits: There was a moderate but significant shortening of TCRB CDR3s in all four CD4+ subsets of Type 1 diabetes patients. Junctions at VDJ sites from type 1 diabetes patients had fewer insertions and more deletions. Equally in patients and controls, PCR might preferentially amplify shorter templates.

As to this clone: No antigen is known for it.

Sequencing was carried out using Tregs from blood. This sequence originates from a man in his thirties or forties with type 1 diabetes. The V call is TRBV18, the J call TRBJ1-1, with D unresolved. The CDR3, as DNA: TGTGCCAGCTCACTTAACAGAGTTGAAGCTTTCTTT. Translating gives CASSLNRVEAFF. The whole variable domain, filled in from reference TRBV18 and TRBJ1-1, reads NAGVMQNPRHLVRRRGQEARLRCSPMKGHSHVYWYRQLPEEGLKFMVYLQKENIIDESGMPKERFSAEFPKEGPSILRIQQVVRGDSAAYFCASSLNRVEAFFGQGTRLTVV.